This TCR beta chain was identified during a study of early T cells in non-severe SARS-CoV-2 infection. The wider study: Sequencing used unsorted whole-blood bulk RNA, so chains lack pairing.

Researchers attached unique molecular identifiers to individual cDNA molecules. TCRdb processed the 5' RACE reads anew with MiXCR; each CDR3 protein has one entry. The table has 75,000 to 100,000 distinct CDR3 sequences, 15% to 20% seen once. Study observations and caveats: The matching step, a VDJdb search, favored anti-spike CD8 responses and missed private and CD4 specificities.

The V gene lost 8 bases and the J gene lost 0 bases, with 13 bases spanning the gap. The CDR3 consists of 14 residues. The V gene's germline CDR1 is MNHEY and CDR2 SVGEGT. This clonotype has just a few counts. Its antigen is unknown. This receptor was obtained from an adult who was a healthcare worker with PCR-confirmed SARS-CoV-2 infection or an uninfected control (not recorded which). The specimen was whole blood. The J gene is TRBJ1-1, the V gene TRBV6-2 or TRBV6-3; possibly TRBD1 for D (6 bases). This CDR3 reads CASSRGGVNTEAFF. The CDR3 DNA sequence: TGTGCCAGCTCAAGGGGGGGTGTGAACACTGAAGCTTTCTTT.